The 7 T cell receptor beta chains given below trace back to one sample, sequenced in a study of blood T cell repertoires in COVID-19. Method: immunoSEQ multiplex PCR; TCRdb's copy keeps in-frame clones and lacks some. The data contain 470,000 or so clones, 80% to 90% of them singletons. What was sequenced was peripheral blood. Receptors originate from a young woman with acute or convalescent COVID-19.

This rearrangement joins TRBV6-5 to TRBJ1-2; D perhaps matches TRBD1 (5 bases). V shed 5 bases and J shed 4 bases, with 17 bases lying between them. The CDR3 has 15 residues. Germline assignment: CDR1 MNHEY and CDR2 SVGAGI. The CDR3: CASSPADTGGYGYTF. The DNA for the CDR3 is TGTGCCAGCAGTCCGGCTGACACCGGGGGCTATGGCTACACCTTC.

The rearrangement uses TRBV5-6 and TRBJ2-2; D remains unclear. Germline V gene lookup returns CDR1 SGHDT and CDR2 YYEEEE. Trimming left V 0 bases short and J 4 bases short, with 13 bases between. This CDR3 is built from 16 residues. CDR3 amino acids: CASSLGRRPSTGELFF. DNA of the CDR3: TGTGCCAGCAGCTTGGGTAGGCGCCCTAGCACCGGGGAGCTGTTTTTT.

The CDR3 nucleotides read TGCAGTGCAATTAGCGCGGACGAGCAGTACTTC. It yields the protein CSAISADEQYF. The chain combines TRBV20-1 with TRBJ2-7, with a possible D match to TRBD2 (5 bases). V lost 6 bases, J lost 5 bases, and 11 bases lay in between. Germline V gene sequence: CDR1 DFQATT, CDR2 SNEGSKA (reference sequence). This CDR3 region has 11 residues.

The CDR3 sequence is CASSQGTQRGGYTF. The CDR3 bases are TGTGCCAGCTCACAGGGGACTCAAAGGGGTGGCTACACCTTC. The chain couples TRBV18 to TRBJ1-2; D possibly corresponds to TRBD1 (5 bases). Germline V lookup: CDR1 KGHSH, CDR2 LQKENI. CDR3 length: 14 amino acids. Trimming cost V 4 bases and J 7 bases, with 16 bases left between them.

As concerns this clone: Different DNA sequences within this sample yield the same CDR3. The chain is built from TRBV12-3 or TRBV12-4 and TRBJ2-2; D remains unclear. CDR3 length: 13 amino acids. Trimming removed 3 bases at V and 5 bases at J, with 7 bases between. The CDR3: CASSFNPTGELFF. The CDR3 DNA reads as TGTGCCAGCAGTTTTAATCCTACCGGGGAGCTGTTTTTT.

This clone was observed a few times. CDR3 sequence (DNA): TGCGCCAGCAGCCCCGGGACAGAACTAAACGAGCAGTACTTC. This codes for CASSPGTELNEQYF. The J gene is TRBJ2-7, the V gene TRBV5-1; TRBD1 agrees at 7 bases. The V gene's germline CDR1 is SGHRS and CDR2 YFSETQ. The CDR3 is 14 residues long. V lost 4 bases to trimming and J lost 5 bases; unmatched junction nucleotides: 9. The variable domain in full, completed from reference TRBV5-1 and TRBJ2-7, reads KAGVTQTPRYLIKTRGQQVTLSCSPISGHRSVSWYQQTPGQGLQFLFEYFSETQRNKGNFPGRFSGRQFSNSRSEMNVSTLELGDSALYLCASSPGTELNEQYFGPGTRLTVT.

The J gene is TRBJ2-7, the V gene TRBV6-1; 9 bases match TRBD1. Germline V CDR1 and CDR2: MNHNS, SASEGT. The V and J ends lost 1 base and 3 bases, in that order; junction bases with no gene match: 7. CDR3 length: 16 residues. In DNA form, the CDR3 reads TGTGCCAGCAGTGAAGTGTTCCGGGACAGGGTCTACGAGCAGTACTTC. Its protein is CASSEVFRDRVYEQYF.